These T cell receptor beta chains were read from a single sample in a study of blood T cell repertoires in COVID-19. TCRdb's table, derived via immunoSEQ multiplex PCR, lists solely in-frame clones and lacks some. The top ten clones hold about 7.8% of a sample with 300,000 to 400,000 clones, approximately 87% of them seen once. Material: peripheral blood. Receptors were obtained from a woman aged 50 to 60 who had recovered from COVID-19. Both conserved end residues are part of each CDR3. A D gene is named only where the DNA matches it firmly. Clone size is not always given. Where it is, it says once, few, many or a class for expanded clones.

j_gene: TRBJ1-5; v_gene: TRBV3-1/TRBV3-2; d_gene: .; abundance: .; CDR3aa: CASSRSAGGGSYQPQHF; CDR3nt: TGTGCCAGCAGCCGGTCCGCGGGGGGGGGTAGTTATCAGCCCCAGCATTTT
j_gene: TRBJ2-3; v_gene: TRBV1; d_gene: .; abundance: .; CDR3aa: CTTLSSVLSHYTGTDTQYF; CDR3nt: TGCACCACCCTCTCTAGCGTCCTCTCCCACTATACGGGCACAGATACGCAGTATTTT
j_gene: TRBJ1-1; v_gene: TRBV7-2; d_gene: TRBD1; abundance: .; CDR3aa: CASTGQETGRWNTEAFF; CDR3nt: TGTGCCAGCACCGGTCAGGAGACAGGGAGGTGGAACACTGAAGCTTTCTTT
j_gene: TRBJ2-7; v_gene: TRBV4-3; d_gene: .; abundance: .; CDR3aa: CASSQGLSYEQYF; CDR3nt: TGCGCCAGCAGCCAAGGGCTTTCCTACGAGCAGTACTTC
j_gene: TRBJ2-5; v_gene: TRBV7-9; d_gene: .; abundance: .; CDR3aa: CASSPGGLGETQYF; CDR3nt: TGTGCCAGCAGCCCAGGGGGGTTAGGAGAGACCCAGTACTTC
j_gene: TRBJ1-1; v_gene: TRBV6-1; d_gene: TRBD1; abundance: .; CDR3aa: CASSEPRDREAAFF; CDR3nt: TGTGCCAGCAGTGAACCCCGGGACAGGGAGGCAGCTTTCTTT
j_gene: TRBJ1-1; v_gene: TRBV3-1/TRBV3-2; d_gene: TRBD1; abundance: .; CDR3aa: CASSPRTGTEAFF; CDR3nt: TGTGCCAGCAGCCCGAGGACAGGGACTGAAGCTTTCTTT
j_gene: TRBJ2-6; v_gene: TRBV6-5; d_gene: TRBD1; abundance: .; CDR3aa: CASRDRGLGANVLTF; CDR3nt: TGTGCCAGCAGGGACAGGGGGCTTGGGGCCAACGTCCTGACTTTC
j_gene: TRBJ1-5; v_gene: TRBV6-2/TRBV6-3; d_gene: .; abundance: .; CDR3aa: CASSYGQDRHF; CDR3nt: TGTGCCAGCAGTTATGGGCAGGATAGGCATTTT
j_gene: TRBJ2-1; v_gene: TRBV5-4; d_gene: TRBD2; abundance: .; CDR3aa: CASSPGGGLAGEQFF; CDR3nt: TGTGCCAGCAGCCCGGGGGGAGGACTAGCAGGCGAGCAGTTCTTC
j_gene: TRBJ2-7; v_gene: TRBV7-8; d_gene: TRBD1; abundance: .; CDR3aa: CASSFGTGSYEQYF; CDR3nt: TGTGCCAGCAGCTTCGGGACAGGGTCCTACGAGCAGTACTTC
j_gene: TRBJ2-1; v_gene: TRBV6-2/TRBV6-3; d_gene: TRBD2; abundance: once; CDR3aa: CASSSRGAGGSYEQFF; CDR3nt: TGTGCCAGCAGTTCCCGGGGAGCGGGGGGGTCCTATGAGCAGTTCTTC
j_gene: TRBJ2-7; v_gene: TRBV29-1; d_gene: .; abundance: once; CDR3aa: CSVEVSGKGYEQYF; CDR3nt: TGCAGCGTTGAAGTTTCAGGGAAAGGGTACGAGCAGTACTTC
j_gene: TRBJ1-1; v_gene: TRBV28; d_gene: .; abundance: .; CDR3aa: CASSFLVKGARSAFF; CDR3nt: TGTGCCAGCAGTTTTTTGGTGAAAGGGGCCCGTTCAGCTTTCTTT
j_gene: TRBJ2-7; v_gene: TRBV4-1; d_gene: .; abundance: .; CDR3aa: CASSQTGTRSSYEQYF; CDR3nt: TGCGCCAGCAGCCAAACCGGGACAAGGAGCTCCTACGAGCAGTACTTC
j_gene: TRBJ2-2; v_gene: TRBV11-2; d_gene: .; abundance: once; CDR3aa: CASSLGVTGELFF; CDR3nt: TGTGCCAGCAGCTTGGGAGTTACCGGGGAGCTGTTTTTT
j_gene: TRBJ2-7; v_gene: TRBV7-9; d_gene: .; abundance: .; CDR3aa: CASSSGTGDYEQYF; CDR3nt: TGTGCCAGCAGCTCGGGGACGGGAGACTACGAGCAGTACTTC
j_gene: TRBJ2-7; v_gene: TRBV6-6; d_gene: TRBD1; abundance: .; CDR3aa: CASSHGQGVYEQYF; CDR3nt: TGTGCCAGCAGTCATGGACAGGGAGTTTACGAGCAGTACTTC
j_gene: TRBJ2-2; v_gene: TRBV10-1; d_gene: TRBD2; abundance: few; CDR3aa: CASSAPGLAGVKGGELFF; CDR3nt: TGCGCCAGCAGTGCTCCGGGACTAGCGGGAGTAAAGGGCGGGGAGCTGTTTTTT
j_gene: TRBJ2-3; v_gene: TRBV7-6; d_gene: TRBD2; abundance: .; CDR3aa: CASSRGLAGVPDTQYF; CDR3nt: TGTGCCAGCAGCCGAGGACTAGCGGGGGTTCCAGATACGCAGTATTTT